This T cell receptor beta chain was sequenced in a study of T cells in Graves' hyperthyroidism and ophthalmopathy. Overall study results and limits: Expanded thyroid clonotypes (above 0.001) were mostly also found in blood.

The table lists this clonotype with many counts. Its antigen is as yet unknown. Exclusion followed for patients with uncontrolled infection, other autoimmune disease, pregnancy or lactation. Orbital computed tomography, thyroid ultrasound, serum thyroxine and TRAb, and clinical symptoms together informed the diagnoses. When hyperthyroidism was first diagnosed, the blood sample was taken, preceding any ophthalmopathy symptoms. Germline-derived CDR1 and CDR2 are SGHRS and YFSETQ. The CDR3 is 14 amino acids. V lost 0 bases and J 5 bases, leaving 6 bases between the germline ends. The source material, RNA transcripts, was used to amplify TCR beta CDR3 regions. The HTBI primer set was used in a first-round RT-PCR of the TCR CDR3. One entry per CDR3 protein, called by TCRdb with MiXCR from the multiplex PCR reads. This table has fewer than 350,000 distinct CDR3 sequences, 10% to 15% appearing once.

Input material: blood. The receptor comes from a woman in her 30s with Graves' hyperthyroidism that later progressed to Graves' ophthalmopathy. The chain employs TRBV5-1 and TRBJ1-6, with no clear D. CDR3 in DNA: TGCGCCAGCAGCTTGGAGGCAGATAATTCACCCCTCCACTTT. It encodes CASSLEADNSPLHF.